The 10 T cell receptor beta chains presented below share a single source sample, sequenced in a study of T-cell reconstitution after alpha-beta-depleted transplantation in children. Unique molecular identifiers were used in preparing the TCRbeta library. A single record per CDR3 protein comes from TCRdb applying MiXCR to the PCR reads. The top ten hold 4% to 5.5% of the sample, which has a few hundred thousand distinct CDR3 sequences, more than 10% seen once. This specimen was PBMCs, taken from the stem cell graft. All receptors come from a human donor who donated a stem cell graft to a child with Fanconi anemia.

This rearrangement joins TRBV5-6 to TRBJ1-2; tentative D call: TRBD1 (5 bases). V was cut by 1 base and J by 4 bases, with 11 bases left in between. Germline CDR1 SGHDT, CDR2 YYEEEE. The CDR3 has 14 amino acids. CDR3 in DNA: TGTGCCAGCAGCTTGAGGGGACCGGGCTATGGCTACACCTTC. Translated, it gives CASSLRGPGYGYTF. The full variable domain, rest sourced from reference TRBV5-6 and TRBJ1-2, is DAGVTQSPTHLIKTRGQQVTLRCSPKSGHDTVSWYQQALGQGPQFIFQYYEEEERQRGNFPDRFSGHQFPNYSSELNVNALLLGDSALYLCASSLRGPGYGYTFGSGTRLTVV.

This clonotype has a handful of counts. This chain uses TRBV19 with TRBJ2-7; D is tentatively TRBD1 or TRBD2 (5 bases each). Trimming took 8 bases from V and 3 from J, leaving 17 bases between them. The V gene's germline CDR1 is LNHDA and CDR2 SQIVND (reference sequence). The CDR3 has 14 residues. CDR3 region: CASAPGRRGYEQYF. The CDR3, as DNA: TGTGCCAGTGCACCGGGACGGAGAGGCTACGAGCAGTACTTC.

This clonotype was found a few times. The rearrangement joins TRBV5-1 to TRBJ1-1; D call uncertain. The CDR3 length is 16 residues. V lost 0 bases and J 5 bases, leaving 17 bases between the germline ends. Germline assignment: CDR1 SGHRS and CDR2 YFSETQ. CDR3 residues: CASSLDLGAGRTEAFF. The CDR3 nucleotides are TGCGCCAGCAGCTTGGATCTAGGCGCCGGGAGAACTGAAGCTTTCTTT.

The sample holds a few counts of this clonotype. CDR3 region: CSALTPGSNQPQHF. CDR3 in DNA: TGCAGTGCCCTGACCCCTGGGAGCAATCAGCCCCAGCATTTT. This chain connects TRBV20-1 to TRBJ1-5; D gene ambiguous. Trimming cost V 6 bases and J 1 base, with 13 bases left between them. The germline V gene encodes CDR1 DFQATT and CDR2 SNEGSKA (reference sequence). The CDR3 runs to 14 residues.

This clonotype was seen a handful of times. The chain uses TRBV3-1 and TRBJ2-1; D is uncertain. V was clipped by 5 bases and J by 8 bases, with 7 bases between them. Germline V gene lookup returns CDR1 LGHDT and CDR2 YNNKEL (reference sequence). The CDR3 loop spans 11 amino acids. The CDR3 DNA sequence: TGTGCCAGCAGCTGGTACGATGAGCAGTTCTTC. It specifies CASSWYDEQFF.

The chain has TRBV20-1 and TRBJ2-3; 10 nucleotides match TRBD1. Germline CDR1 and CDR2: DFQATT and SNEGSKA (reference sequence). CDR3 length equals 14 residues. J was trimmed by 6 bases and V by 3 bases; bases with no gene match: 6. The CDR3 loop is CSARPGQGVDTQYF. The CDR3 coding sequence is TGCAGTGCTAGGCCCGGACAGGGGGTGGATACGCAGTATTTT.

The table lists this clonotype with a few counts. The chain couples TRBV4-2 to TRBJ2-1; D gene unclear. Germline V gene sequence: CDR1 LGHNA, CDR2 YNFKEQ. This CDR3 has 14 residues. V was pared by 4 bases and J by 6 bases, with 13 bases between. CDR3 sequence (DNA): TGTGCCAGCAGCCGACCCGGAGCCCCCAATGAGCAGTTCTTC. As protein: CASSRPGAPNEQFF.

In its sample, this clonotype was seen a few times. The chain uses TRBV6-2 or TRBV6-3 and TRBJ2-1, with 10 bases matching TRBD2. The V gene end was trimmed by 8 bases and the J gene end by 4 bases; junction bases not matched to a gene: 5. The CDR3 consists of 14 residues. CDR1 is MNHEY, CDR2 SVGEGT, per germline. This chain's CDR3 is CASLRTSGYNEQFF. The CDR3 bases are TGTGCCAGCCTACGGACTAGCGGATACAATGAGCAGTTCTTC.

This clonotype has a handful of counts. The chain couples TRBV29-1 to TRBJ1-1, with D possibly TRBD1 on 5 matching bases. Trimming shortened V by 6 bases and J by 3 bases, and 14 bases separated the two germline ends. Per the germline V gene, CDR1 is SQVTM and CDR2 is ANQGSEA. CDR3 size: 13 residues. This CDR3 is CSVALSGDTEAFF. CDR3 coding DNA: TGCAGCGTGGCCCTTTCGGGGGACACTGAAGCTTTCTTT. Full variable domain (remainder filled in from reference TRBV29-1 and TRBJ1-1): SAVISQKPSRDICQRGTSLTIQCQVDSQVTMMFWYRQQPGQSLTLIATANQGSEATYESGFVIDKFPISRPNLTFSTLTVSNMSPEDSSIYLCSVALSGDTEAFFGQGTRLTVV.

In this sample, this clonotype turned up many times. The chain uses TRBV7-2 and TRBJ2-3; the match to TRBD2 covers 7 bases. V was pared by 4 bases and J by 2 bases, with 6 bases of the junction left unmatched. The CDR3 extends over 15 amino acids. Per the germline V gene, CDR1 is SGHTA and CDR2 is FQGNSA. The CDR3 region is CASSSSGTTTDTQYF. DNA for the CDR3: TGTGCCAGCAGCTCCTCCGGGACTACCACAGATACGCAGTATTTT.